The present entry profiles one T cell receptor beta chain with its context. This sample stems from a study of technical replicates of blood from a handful of donors. TCRdb's copy holds only in-frame clones and misses some; the assay was immunoSEQ multiplex PCR. The profile shows roughly 70,000 clones, approximately 93% of them singletons. The germline V gene has CDR1 MDHEN and CDR2 SYDVKM. This CDR3 is 14 amino acids long. The ends were cut back, 7 bases at V and 4 bases at J, with 16 bases in the middle. The sequence derives from a human donor in good health. The chain employs TRBV28 and TRBJ1-1, with D maybe TRBD1 (6 bases). The sequencing sample was made of T cells isolated from PBMCs. In nucleotides, the CDR3 is TGTGCCAGCATCCCGACGACCAGGGGCACTGAAGCTTTCTTT. It translates to CASIPTTRGTEAFF.